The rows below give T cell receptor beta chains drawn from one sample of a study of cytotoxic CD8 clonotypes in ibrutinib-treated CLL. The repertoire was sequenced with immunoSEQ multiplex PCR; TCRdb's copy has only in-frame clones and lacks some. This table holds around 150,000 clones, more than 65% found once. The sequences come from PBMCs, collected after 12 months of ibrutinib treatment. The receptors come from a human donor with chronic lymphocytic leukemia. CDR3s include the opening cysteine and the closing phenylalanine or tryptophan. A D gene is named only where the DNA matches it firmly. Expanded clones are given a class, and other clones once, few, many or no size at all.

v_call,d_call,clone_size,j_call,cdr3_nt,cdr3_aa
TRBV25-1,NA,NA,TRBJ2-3,TGTGCCAGCAGTGAATATCGTCCCACAGATACGCAGTATTTT,CASSEYRPTDTQYF
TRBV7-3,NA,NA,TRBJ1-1,TGTGCCAGCAGCTTACGGGGACAACCGAACACTGAAGCTTTCTTT,CASSLRGQPNTEAFF
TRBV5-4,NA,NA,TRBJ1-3,TGTGCCAGCAGCCGTGGCGCCTCCTTAAGCGGAAACACCATATATTTT,CASSRGASLSGNTIYF
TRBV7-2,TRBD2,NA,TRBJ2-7,TGTGCCAGCAGCTTAGCGGCTAGCGGGGAACCCTACGAGCAGTACTTC,CASSLAASGEPYEQYF
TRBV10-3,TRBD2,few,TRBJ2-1,TGTGCCATCAGTGAGTCCACCGGGACTAGCGGTAGAGAGCAGTTCTTC,CAISESTGTSGREQFF
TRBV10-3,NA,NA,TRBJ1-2,TGTGCCATCAGTCATGACGGGGCGGGCTACACCTTC,CAISHDGAGYTF
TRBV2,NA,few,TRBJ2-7,TGTGCCAGCGGCGCCCGGGAGCAGTACTTC,CASGAREQYF
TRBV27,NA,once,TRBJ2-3,TGTGCCAGCAGTTCCCGTCTCAGGGGAACTAGCACAGATACGCAGTATTTT,CASSSRLRGTSTDTQYF
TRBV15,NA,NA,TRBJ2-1,TGTGCCACCAGCAGTAGCCGCCCTCCCGCCAGCTCCTACAATGAGCAGTTCTTC,CATSSSRPPASSYNEQFF
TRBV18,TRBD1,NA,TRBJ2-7,TGTGCCAGCTCGACCGGGGACAGGGGTACCGAGCAGTACTTC,CASSTGDRGTEQYF
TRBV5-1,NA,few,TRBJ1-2,TGCGCCAGCAGCAACGACAGTGTTCGCTATGGCTACACCTTC,CASSNDSVRYGYTF
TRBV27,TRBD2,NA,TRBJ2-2,TGTGCCAGCAGTTTATCCCCGGGGGGGCGTGTCCGGGAGCTGTTTTTT,CASSLSPGGRVRELFF
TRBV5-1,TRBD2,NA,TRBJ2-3,TGCGCCAGCAGCCTGAGCGGGAGGAGGGGCACAGATACGCAGTATTTT,CASSLSGRRGTDTQYF
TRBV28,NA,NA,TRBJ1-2,TGTGCCAGCAGTTTGGGTCGAGCAGGGGTTAACTATGGCTACACCTTC,CASSLGRAGVNYGYTF
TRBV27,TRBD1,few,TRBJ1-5,TGTGCCAGCAGTTTATCGACAGGGTATCAGCCCCAGCATTTT,CASSLSTGYQPQHF
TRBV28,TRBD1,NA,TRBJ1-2,TGTGCCAGCAGTCTCTTGGACAGGACCCGTAGTTATGGCTACACCTTC,CASSLLDRTRSYGYTF
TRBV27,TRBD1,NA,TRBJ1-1,TGTGCCAGCAGTCAGACCGGGACAGGGAACACTGAAGCTTTCTTT,CASSQTGTGNTEAFF